This TCR beta chain was captured in a study of shared clonotypes between healthy human individuals. V dropped 11 bases and J dropped 4 bases, with 21 bases sitting between them. This CDR3 comprises 15 residues. Germline CDR1 is LNHDA and CDR2 is SQIVND (reference sequence). A deep-level run was used for the assay. On ten immunoSEQ deep assay plates, unsorted PBMC DNA was sequenced. Some clones are missing from TCRdb's copy, which holds only in-frame ones; the method was immunoSEQ multiplex PCR. The sample has over 95,000 clones; less than 60% are singletons. Regarding this clone: Its antigen is undetermined.

Overall study findings and caveats: The researchers took only blood, and tissue repertoires probably look different. Clonotype sharing among the donors was expected to vary with sequencing depth.

The chain joins TRBV19 to TRBJ1-5; perhaps TRBD1 as D (5 bases). Source material: PBMCs. This clonotype originated in a woman in her forties in good health. Some clones in this sample may be carry-over from other donors' samples. For the CDR3, the DNA is TGTGCCTGGAGTGTAAGGGGCGGGTTTAATCAGCCCCAGCATTTT. Amino acid sequence: CAWSVRGGFNQPQHF.